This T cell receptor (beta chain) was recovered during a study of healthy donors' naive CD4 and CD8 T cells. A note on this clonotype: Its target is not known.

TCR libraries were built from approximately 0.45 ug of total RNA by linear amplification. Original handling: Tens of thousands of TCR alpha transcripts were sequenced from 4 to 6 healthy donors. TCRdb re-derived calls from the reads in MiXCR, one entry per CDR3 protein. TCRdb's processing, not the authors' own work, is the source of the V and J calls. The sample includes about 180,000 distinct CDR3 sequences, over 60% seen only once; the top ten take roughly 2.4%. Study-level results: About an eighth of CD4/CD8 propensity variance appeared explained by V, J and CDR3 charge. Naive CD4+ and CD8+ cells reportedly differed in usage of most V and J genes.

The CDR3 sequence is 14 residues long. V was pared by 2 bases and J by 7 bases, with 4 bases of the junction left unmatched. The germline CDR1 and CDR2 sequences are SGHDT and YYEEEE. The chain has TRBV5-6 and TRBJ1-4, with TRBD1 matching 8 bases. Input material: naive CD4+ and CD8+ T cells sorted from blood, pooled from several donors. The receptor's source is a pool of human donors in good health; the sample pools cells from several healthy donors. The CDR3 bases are TGTGCCAGCAGCTTCGACAGGGGCGGTGAAAAACTGTTTTTT. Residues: CASSFDRGGEKLFF. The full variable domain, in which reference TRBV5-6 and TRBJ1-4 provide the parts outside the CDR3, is DAGVTQSPTHLIKTRGQQVTLRCSPKSGHDTVSWYQQALGQGPQFIFQYYEEEERQRGNFPDRFSGHQFPNYSSELNVNALLLGDSALYLCASSFDRGGEKLFFGSGTQLSVL.